This T cell receptor (beta chain) was sequenced for a study of post-analysis software for immune sequencing data (dated by TCRdb to 2014 to 2015). Describing the broader study: The recorded disease courses included relapsing-remitting, secondary progressive and progressive-relapsing multiple sclerosis, and some patients had no subtype annotation. Patient repertoires were compared against roughly 12 previously published healthy control repertoires from donors aged about 6 to 25 years. A subset of samples was prepared in parallel using single-end sample barcoding, then pooled and co-amplified after Illumina adapter ligation. The study at large found these results: Strong co-clustering of samples prepared in the same batch was shown by direct clustering with F measure, prompting a batch-effect correction. Roughly 5 TRBV segments, including TRBV5-6, TRBV5-1 and TRBV20-1, were significantly more frequent in patients than controls. Significantly lower normalized Chao1 diversity was found in multiple sclerosis patients than in controls, suggesting substantial peripheral T-cell clonal expansion. The multiple sclerosis patient group was slightly younger than the control group.

To demonstrate the VDJtools post-analysis software, TCR beta repertoires were profiled from the peripheral blood of about a dozen young patients with multiple sclerosis. Multiple sclerosis patients were children and adolescents aged about 6 to 15 years. Sequences SGHRS (CDR1) and YFSETQ (CDR2) are obtained from the germline V gene. CDR3 length: 13 amino acids, cysteine to phenylalanine. CDR3 DNA is the only sequence kept; it has 39 bases, read in frame from the first base. Between the V and J ends, shortened by 4 bases and 8 bases respectively, the junction contains 13 bases. This clonotype was found once. Its recognized antigen is unknown. The sample holds no much larger clone one base away, and base qualities are not on file. The library was prepared using PCR. TCRdb names Illumina HiSeq 2500 as the instrument used. To reduce PCR and sequencing biases, unique molecular identifiers were incorporated into the TCR beta cDNA libraries. Every 1 to 10 million input T cells yielded around 500,000 cDNA molecules, meaning each molecule approximated one T cell. Patient libraries were prepared and sequenced with the same protocol used for the earlier healthy control dataset. Samples belonging to the same batch were prepared together, multiplexed and sequenced on a shared HiSeq lane. The original pipeline was this. Raw barcoded reads were processed with MIGEC, and single-read molecular identifier groups were discarded before consensus assembly and CDR3 extraction. Clonotype tables were post-analysed with VDJtools, normalizing diversity by down-sampling all datasets to the smallest sample size. To correct batch-related cross-sample contamination, repertoire overlap clustering matched CDR3 amino acid sequences but not nucleotide sequences. TCRdb handled the public reads itself, with Q25 trimming in fastp and clone calling in MiXCR, and kept productive beta chains. Rows are combined by CDR3 protein, so each entry shows the most common genes and DNA. None of the V and J calls come from the authors' own analysis; TCRdb made them. This sample comprises more than 350,000 distinct CDR3 sequences, 39% of them detected only once. The ten largest clones capture roughly 8.2% of the sample.

The sequence joins TRBV5-1 to TRBJ2-1; TRBD2 is a weak D gene call, 5 bases matching. The origin of this receptor is a girl aged 2-15 years with multiple sclerosis. Input material: blood. The DNA sequence follows: TGCGCCAGCAGCCTTCGTCAAGCGGATGAGCAGTTCTTC. This encodes CASSLRQADEQFF. This CDR3, with the reference TRBV5-1 and TRBJ2-1 proteins standing in past its ends, gives the full variable domain KAGVTQTPRYLIKTRGQQVTLSCSPISGHRSVSWYQQTPGQGLQFLFEYFSETQRNKGNFPGRFSGRQFSNSRSEMNVSTLELGDSALYLCASSLRQADEQFFGPGTRLTVL.